This is a list of T cell receptor beta chains from one sample in a study of graft-versus-host responses after intestinal transplantation. No cognate antigen is known for these TCRs. Clones were read by immunoSEQ multiplex PCR, and TCRdb kept only the in-frame ones, dropping some. The table records 25,000 to 35,000 clones, about 80% of them present only once. The sample consisted of unstimulated CD8+ T cells sorted from spleen or lymph node cells, taken before intestinal transplant. These receptors were taken from a human donor who received an intestinal transplant. Each CDR3 is given with its conserved first and last residue. Fields, in order: CDR3 protein, CDR3 DNA, J gene, D gene, V gene, clone size. The D gene is left open where the match is weak. A clone size is listed for some rows: how often the clone was seen (once, few, many), or a class if it is expanded.

CDR3 protein: CASSLLGLAGAGGNEQFF; CDR3 DNA: TGTGCCAGCAGCTTATTAGGACTAGCGGGAGCAGGGGGAAATGAGCAGTTCTTC; J gene: TRBJ2-1; D gene: TRBD2; V gene: TRBV13; clone size: NA
CDR3 protein: CASSPTGSRSASTDTQYF; CDR3 DNA: TGTGCCAGCAGTCCTACGGGGAGCAGGTCTGCGAGCACAGATACGCAGTATTTT; J gene: TRBJ2-3; D gene: NA; V gene: TRBV28; clone size: NA
CDR3 protein: CASSLLAGDTGELFF; CDR3 DNA: TGTGCCAGCAGCTTACTAGCGGGGGACACCGGGGAGCTGTTTTTT; J gene: TRBJ2-2; D gene: TRBD2; V gene: TRBV11-2; clone size: NA
CDR3 protein: CASSLALGRGYEQYF; CDR3 DNA: TGTGCCAGCAGCTTAGCGCTTGGGAGGGGCTACGAGCAGTACTTC; J gene: TRBJ2-7; D gene: TRBD2; V gene: TRBV7-9; clone size: NA
CDR3 protein: CASSLNRGIQETQYF; CDR3 DNA: TGTGCCAGCAGCTTAAACAGGGGGATCCAAGAGACCCAGTACTTC; J gene: TRBJ2-5; D gene: TRBD1; V gene: TRBV7-8; clone size: NA
CDR3 protein: CASSQISGSSYNEQFF; CDR3 DNA: TGTGCCAGCAGTCAAATAAGCGGGAGCTCCTACAATGAGCAGTTCTTC; J gene: TRBJ2-1; D gene: TRBD2; V gene: TRBV28; clone size: medium-sized
CDR3 protein: CASSPGLAGAGYTGELFF; CDR3 DNA: TGTGCCAGCAGCCCGGGACTAGCGGGAGCTGGGTACACCGGGGAGCTGTTTTTT; J gene: TRBJ2-2; D gene: TRBD2; V gene: TRBV7-9; clone size: NA
CDR3 protein: CASSLWTSIGTDTQYF; CDR3 DNA: TGTGCCAGCAGCTTGTGGACTAGCATTGGTACAGATACGCAGTATTTT; J gene: TRBJ2-3; D gene: TRBD2; V gene: TRBV5-4; clone size: few
CDR3 protein: CASSSTGGGETQYF; CDR3 DNA: TGTGCCAGCAGCTCGACAGGGGGCGGTGAGACCCAGTACTTC; J gene: TRBJ2-5; D gene: TRBD1; V gene: TRBV7-9; clone size: NA
CDR3 protein: CASSLLSTSGEITGELFF; CDR3 DNA: TGCGCCAGCAGCTTGCTTTCGACTAGCGGGGAGATTACCGGGGAGCTGTTTTTT; J gene: TRBJ2-2; D gene: TRBD2; V gene: TRBV5-5; clone size: medium-sized
CDR3 protein: CATRWLGEENEQYF; CDR3 DNA: TGTGCCACCCGGTGGTTGGGGGAGGAGAACGAGCAGTACTTC; J gene: TRBJ2-7; D gene: NA; V gene: TRBV28; clone size: NA
CDR3 protein: CASRKGDIGLYEQYF; CDR3 DNA: TGCGCCAGCAGGAAAGGGGATATAGGGCTCTACGAGCAGTACTTC; J gene: TRBJ2-7; D gene: NA; V gene: TRBV23-1; clone size: NA
CDR3 protein: CASSLHPGQIIGELFF; CDR3 DNA: TGTGCCAGCAGTCTTCATCCGGGACAAATTATCGGGGAGCTGTTTTTT; J gene: TRBJ2-2; D gene: NA; V gene: TRBV27; clone size: NA
CDR3 protein: CASSSSRGDRPYGYTF; CDR3 DNA: TGTGCCAGCAGTTCGAGCCGTGGAGACCGCCCATATGGCTACACCTTC; J gene: TRBJ1-2; D gene: NA; V gene: TRBV28; clone size: large
CDR3 protein: CASTKTVSGNTIYF; CDR3 DNA: TGTGCCAGCACCAAGACAGTCTCTGGAAACACCATATATTTT; J gene: TRBJ1-3; D gene: NA; V gene: TRBV2; clone size: NA
CDR3 protein: CASNSPGLATDTQYF; CDR3 DNA: TGTGCCAGCAACTCCCCGGGACTAGCCACAGATACGCAGTATTTT; J gene: TRBJ2-3; D gene: TRBD2; V gene: TRBV27; clone size: NA
CDR3 protein: CASSLQFF; CDR3 DNA: TGTGCCAGCAGCCTCCAGTTCTTC; J gene: TRBJ2-1; D gene: NA; V gene: TRBV7-9; clone size: few
CDR3 protein: CSVRTGADSPLHF; CDR3 DNA: TGCAGCGTCCGGACAGGGGCGGACTCACCCCTCCACTTT; J gene: TRBJ1-6; D gene: TRBD1; V gene: TRBV29-1; clone size: few
CDR3 protein: CASSLALQQEEYEQYF; CDR3 DNA: TGTGCCAGCAGCTTAGCGCTCCAGCAGGAGGAATACGAGCAGTACTTC; J gene: TRBJ2-7; D gene: NA; V gene: TRBV11-2; clone size: NA
CDR3 protein: CAIRIRDSSTDTQYF; CDR3 DNA: TGTGCCATCAGAATCCGGGACAGCAGCACAGATACGCAGTATTTT; J gene: TRBJ2-3; D gene: TRBD1; V gene: TRBV10-3; clone size: NA
CDR3 protein: CASQGQSYEQYF; CDR3 DNA: TGTGCCAGCCAGGGACAGTCCTACGAGCAGTACTTC; J gene: TRBJ2-7; D gene: TRBD1; V gene: TRBV6-5; clone size: NA
CDR3 protein: CASTGLADTQYF; CDR3 DNA: TGTGCCAGCACAGGTTTGGCAGATACGCAGTATTTT; J gene: TRBJ2-3; D gene: NA; V gene: TRBV27; clone size: NA
CDR3 protein: CASSFRPGTSGGGGTDTQYF; CDR3 DNA: TGTGCCAGCAGCTTCAGACCCGGGACTAGCGGGGGTGGAGGCACAGATACGCAGTATTTT; J gene: TRBJ2-3; D gene: TRBD2; V gene: TRBV7-6; clone size: NA
CDR3 protein: CASSQKKGQALLDSNQPQHF; CDR3 DNA: TGTGCCAGCAGCCAAAAAAAGGGACAGGCTCTATTGGATAGCAATCAGCCCCAGCATTTT; J gene: TRBJ1-5; D gene: TRBD1; V gene: TRBV16; clone size: NA
CDR3 protein: CASSLYGTIYF; CDR3 DNA: TGTGCCAGCAGCTTATACGGCACCATATATTTT; J gene: TRBJ1-3; D gene: NA; V gene: TRBV11-2; clone size: NA
CDR3 protein: CASSLTSGGSYNEQFF; CDR3 DNA: TGCGCCAGCAGCTTGACTAGCGGGGGCTCCTACAATGAGCAGTTCTTC; J gene: TRBJ2-1; D gene: TRBD2; V gene: TRBV5-1; clone size: few
CDR3 protein: CTSSHKGQGRANEKLFF; CDR3 DNA: TGTACCAGCAGCCACAAAGGACAGGGACGAGCTAATGAAAAACTGTTTTTT; J gene: TRBJ1-4; D gene: TRBD1; V gene: TRBV5-4; clone size: NA
CDR3 protein: CASSSTGRGGNTEAFF; CDR3 DNA: TGTGCCAGCAGTTCGACCGGACGGGGGGGAAACACTGAAGCTTTCTTT; J gene: TRBJ1-1; D gene: NA; V gene: TRBV28; clone size: NA
CDR3 protein: CASSQTGERFF; CDR3 DNA: TGTGCCAGCAGCCAAACGGGAGAACGGTTCTTC; J gene: TRBJ2-1; D gene: NA; V gene: TRBV7-2; clone size: NA
CDR3 protein: CASSQGGPLKANVLTF; CDR3 DNA: TGCGCCAGCAGCCAAGGAGGGCCCCTGAAGGCCAACGTCCTGACTTTC; J gene: TRBJ2-6; D gene: NA; V gene: TRBV4-1; clone size: NA
CDR3 protein: CASSLVSKNTEAFF; CDR3 DNA: TGTGCCAGCAGCTTGGTTTCCAAGAACACTGAAGCTTTCTTT; J gene: TRBJ1-1; D gene: NA; V gene: TRBV5-6; clone size: NA
CDR3 protein: CASSQDRVGAGEQYF; CDR3 DNA: TGCGCCAGCAGCCAAGACAGGGTGGGAGCGGGTGAGCAGTACTTC; J gene: TRBJ2-7; D gene: NA; V gene: TRBV4-1; clone size: NA
CDR3 protein: CASSGRQGWRGEQYF; CDR3 DNA: TGTGCCAGCAGTGGGAGACAGGGGTGGAGAGGCGAGCAGTACTTC; J gene: TRBJ2-7; D gene: TRBD1; V gene: TRBV2; clone size: NA
CDR3 protein: CASSDSGGVGTDTQYF; CDR3 DNA: TGTGCCAGCAGTGACTCGGGGGGTGTTGGCACAGATACGCAGTATTTT; J gene: TRBJ2-3; D gene: NA; V gene: TRBV6-4; clone size: few
CDR3 protein: CASSIFGTGNQPQHF; CDR3 DNA: TGTGCCAGTAGTATCTTCGGGACAGGTAATCAGCCCCAGCATTTT; J gene: TRBJ1-5; D gene: TRBD1; V gene: TRBV19; clone size: NA
CDR3 protein: CASSTGSYNEQFF; CDR3 DNA: TGTGCCAGCAGTACAGGGTCCTACAATGAGCAGTTCTTC; J gene: TRBJ2-1; D gene: NA; V gene: TRBV7-9; clone size: NA
CDR3 protein: CASSEVPGYEQYF; CDR3 DNA: TGTGCCAGCAGTGAAGTCCCGGGGTACGAGCAGTACTTC; J gene: TRBJ2-7; D gene: NA; V gene: TRBV6-1; clone size: NA
CDR3 protein: CASSPGQGLYNEQFF; CDR3 DNA: TGCGCCAGCAGCCCGGGACAGGGGTTGTACAATGAGCAGTTCTTC; J gene: TRBJ2-1; D gene: TRBD1; V gene: TRBV5-1; clone size: NA
CDR3 protein: CASSTRQAPHSPLHF; CDR3 DNA: TGTGCCAGCAGTACCAGACAGGCCCCTCATTCACCCCTCCACTTT; J gene: TRBJ1-6; D gene: NA; V gene: TRBV6-5; clone size: few
CDR3 protein: CASSLTSGRETQYF; CDR3 DNA: TGTGCCAGCAGTTTAACTAGCGGGAGGGAGACCCAGTACTTC; J gene: TRBJ2-5; D gene: TRBD2; V gene: TRBV27; clone size: NA